This T cell receptor beta chain comes out of a study of CD8+ T cells in alopecia areata. Overall study findings and caveats: Tofacitinib yielded significantly lower scalp clonality and fewer expanded CD8+ clones among the top 100. On tofacitinib, scalp and blood still held many of the expanded lesional clones.

Treatment here: oral pan-JAK inhibitor, 5-10 mg twice daily. This clone has a handful of counts. Antigen unknown. The authors extracted RNA and reverse transcribed it into cDNA as the sequencing template. Some clones are missing from TCRdb's copy, which holds only in-frame ones; the method was immunoSEQ multiplex PCR. The repertoire consists of 190,000 or so clones, with about three fifths occurring once and the leading ten covering around 3%. This receptor was taken from a human donor with alopecia areata. Here the sequenced sample was CD4+ T cells sorted from blood, taken at week 4, from a patient treated with tofacitinib.

CDR3 residues: CASSEALAGGVEYF. CDR3 bases: TGTGCCAGCAGTGAGGCGCTAGCGGGGGGGGTTGAATATTTT. This chain joins TRBV25-1 and TRBJ2-3; TRBD2 agrees at 12 bases. This CDR3 contains 14 residues. Germline V gene data show CDR1 as MGHDK and CDR2 as SYGVNS. Germline trimming cut 3 bases from V and 15 bases from J; bases unmatched to any gene: 10.